This T cell receptor (beta chain) is from a study of response to subunit inactivated influenza vaccine. Notes on the study in general: Authors proposed each seasonal influenza vaccination draws in few new T cells.

With 4 bases clipped from V and 4 bases from J, the junction kept 8 bases outside the gene matches. The CDR3 sequence is 15 residues long. Germline CDR1 is SGHRS and CDR2 is YFSETQ. TCRdb processed the RT-PCR reads anew with MiXCR; each CDR3 protein has one entry. The sample consists of about 540,000 distinct CDR3 sequences, around 15% of them appearing once. This clonotype was seen ten or more times. Antigen specificity is unknown. V gene TRBV5-1 combines with J gene TRBJ2-1, with 7 bases that match TRBD1. The sequence derives from a middle-aged man who received an inactivated influenza vaccine. The starting material was PBMCs from blood, obtained 11 to 12 days after vaccination. The CDR3 loop is CASSLQGTSYNEQFF. The CDR3 nucleotides are TGCGCCAGCAGCCTACAGGGGACCAGTTACAATGAGCAGTTCTTC.